The next 32 T cell receptor beta chains were all read from a single sample in a study of T cells in localized non-small cell lung cancer (dated by TCRdb to 2018 to 2020). Receptors were amplified or captured by the immunoSEQ multiplex PCR assay. TCRdb mirrors the immuneACCESS table, restricted to in-frame sequences. Some clones are absent from its copies; in checked studies, under half trace to an unresolved V gene, and the reason for the others is unknown. The sample has over 45,000 clones on record, approximately 80% of them singletons. Less than 20% of the sample lies in the top ten. Sample: peripheral blood, taken before any cancer treatment. The receptors here all came from a man aged 40-75 years with stage I squamous cell lung carcinoma.

CDR3 amino acids: CASSLGQLVLAKNIQYF. DNA for the CDR3: TGTGCCAGCAGCTTGGGGCAGTTAGTCTTAGCCAAAAACATTCAGTACTTC. The rearrangement joins TRBV5-6 to TRBJ2-4; D ambiguous. Germline CDR1 and CDR2: SGHDT and YYEEEE. The CDR3 loop spans 17 amino acids. Trimming removed 0 bases from V and 0 bases from J, with 13 bases in between.

This clone occurred once. The chain has TRBV10-3 and TRBJ1-6, with D uncertain. The V gene lost 6 bases and the J gene lost 5 bases, with 11 bases spanning the gap. The CDR3 sequence is 14 residues long. Looked up from germline, CDR1 is ENHRY and CDR2 is SYGVKD. In DNA form, the CDR3 reads TGTGCCATCAGGGATTATACCAATAATTCACCCCTCCACTTT. Residues: CAIRDYTNNSPLHF.

V gene TRBV9 combines with J gene TRBJ2-3; 9 bases are a match to TRBD2. V gave up 0 bases and J gave up 4 bases; unmatched junction bases: 3. The CDR3 runs to 15 residues. CDR1 is SGDLS and CDR2 is YYNGEE in the germline V gene. Written as DNA, the CDR3 is TGTGCCAGCAGCGTAGTCGCGGGGGGGCCAGATACGCAGTATTTT. The encoded protein is CASSVVAGGPDTQYF.

CDR3 sequence (DNA): TGTGCCAGCAGCTTAGAGGAGGGGGCCTATGGCTACACCTTC. It is translated as CASSLEEGAYGYTF. This chain links TRBV7-6 with TRBJ1-2, with 7 bases matching TRBD1. Per germline, CDR1 SGHVS and CDR2 FNYEAQ. CDR3 length equals 14 residues. V lost 1 base to trimming and J lost 4 bases; unmatched junction nucleotides: 3.

This clone has more than one count but fewer than ten. In nucleotides, the CDR3 is TGCGCCAGCAGCTCCAAACAGGGAAAATCCTACGAGCAGTACTTC. Residues: CASSSKQGKSYEQYF. The rearrangement joins TRBV5-1 to TRBJ2-7; D may be TRBD1 (6 bases). The CDR3 loop spans 15 amino acids. Germline CDR1 SGHRS, CDR2 YFSETQ. Trimming removed 3 bases at V and 1 base at J, with 14 bases between. The complete variable domain, with remaining parts taken from reference TRBV5-1 and TRBJ2-7, reads KAGVTQTPRYLIKTRGQQVTLSCSPISGHRSVSWYQQTPGQGLQFLFEYFSETQRNKGNFPGRFSGRQFSNSRSEMNVSTLELGDSALYLCASSSKQGKSYEQYFGPGTRLTVT.

The gene calls are TRBV28 and TRBJ2-7, with 9 bases identical to TRBD1. The CDR3 covers 15 residues. Per germline, CDR1 MDHEN and CDR2 SYDVKM. J gave up 3 bases and V 6 bases, and 9 bases lay outside the gene matches. CDR3 amino acids: CASSPGQGALYEQYF. Here the CDR3 DNA reads TGTGCCAGCAGCCCGGGACAGGGCGCTCTCTACGAGCAGTACTTC.

This chain joins TRBV6-5 and TRBJ1-1, with unresolved D. This CDR3 has 11 amino acids. Germline V gene data show CDR1 as MNHEY and CDR2 as SVGAGI. V was pared by 8 bases and J by 8 bases, with 12 bases between. The CDR3 DNA follows: TGTGCCAGCGGCCCCCTTTTAGAAGCTTTCTTT. Amino acid sequence: CASGPLLEAFF.

The chain carries TRBV19 and TRBJ1-2; weak D call: TRBD1 (6 bases). CDR1 is LNHDA and CDR2 is SQIVND in the germline V gene (reference sequence). Trimming left V 4 bases short and J 2 bases short, with 14 bases between. The CDR3 runs 15 residues. CDR3 sequence: CASSTTGLSNYGYTF. The CDR3 DNA follows: TGTGCCAGTAGTACTACAGGGTTGTCGAACTATGGCTACACCTTC.

V and J are TRBV18 and TRBJ2-3, with 11 bases fitting TRBD2. V shed 5 bases and J 0 bases; nucleotides not matched to a gene: 4. The CDR3 sequence is 16 residues long. Germline loops: CDR1 KGHSH, CDR2 LQKENI. This chain's CDR3 is CASSKLAGGSTDTQYF. The DNA of the CDR3 is TGTGCCAGCTCAAAGCTAGCGGGGGGAAGCACAGATACGCAGTATTTT.

This clone was detected only once. V usage is TRBV4-3 and J usage is TRBJ1-3; possible D gene TRBD1, 5 bases. CDR1 and CDR2 from the germline V gene are LGHNA and YSLEER. Trimming shortened V by 0 bases and J by 2 bases, and 17 bases separated the two germline ends. The CDR3 sequence is 18 residues long. CDR3 bases: TGCGCCAGCAGCCAAGAACCCCCAGGGTTTAGGGCTGGAAACACCATATATTTT. Amino acid sequence: CASSQEPPGFRAGNTIYF.

V gene TRBV25-1 combines with J gene TRBJ2-5; no firm D call. CDR1 and CDR2 (germline): MGHDK, SYGVNS. The length of the CDR3 is 16 residues. The germline V and J ends were trimmed by 2 bases and 2 bases, with 15 bases remaining between them. This chain's CDR3 is CASSEHTQAIQETQYF. For the CDR3, the DNA is TGTGCCAGCAGTGAACACACCCAAGCCATACAAGAGACCCAGTACTTC.

The chain links TRBV28 to TRBJ1-5; D gene uncertain. The germline V gene has CDR1 MDHEN and CDR2 SYDVKM. The CDR3 extends over 13 amino acids. Trimming left V 2 bases short and J 9 bases short, with 11 bases between. The CDR3 nucleotides are TGTGCCAGCAGTTTACGGGCCCGGTCGCCCCAGCATTTT. This encodes CASSLRARSPQHF.

V is TRBV7-3 and J is TRBJ2-3; 14 bases are shared with TRBD2. The CDR3 consists of 16 residues. The germline V gene has CDR1 SGHTA and CDR2 FQGTGA. J gave up 5 bases and V 3 bases, and 4 bases lay outside the gene matches. Here the CDR3 reads CASSLTSGGAGDTQYF. CDR3 in DNA: TGTGCCAGCAGCTTGACTAGCGGGGGGGCCGGAGATACGCAGTATTTT.

This chain uses TRBV18 with TRBJ1-5; TRBD1 is a possible D gene (5 bases). This CDR3 contains 14 residues. With 3 bases removed from V and 0 bases from J, the gap between germline ends came to 6 bases. Germline CDR1 is KGHSH and CDR2 is LQKENI. CDR3 in DNA: TGTGCCAGCTCACCGGGGCTTAGCAATCAGCCCCAGCATTTT. Protein sequence: CASSPGLSNQPQHF.

The chain combines TRBV29-1 with TRBJ2-5; no clear D. Germline V gene data show CDR1 as SQVTM and CDR2 as ANQGSEA. This CDR3 is built from 13 residues. The germline V and J ends were trimmed by 5 bases and 5 bases, with 15 bases remaining between them. CDR3 residues: CSVMPAGPETQYF. The DNA for the CDR3 is TGCAGCGTTATGCCAGCCGGTCCGGAGACCCAGTACTTC.

The chain combines TRBV30 with TRBJ1-5; no clear D gene. The CDR3 sequence is 12 residues long. Trimming left V 2 bases short and J 10 bases short, with 12 bases between. Germline V gene sequence: CDR1 GTSNPN, CDR2 SVGIG (reference sequence). The CDR3 nucleotides are TGTGCCTGGAGTAGAGGTCCGGAACCCCAGCATTTT. Translated, it gives CAWSRGPEPQHF.

This sequence joins TRBV4-2 and TRBJ2-1; 11 bases align to TRBD2. The V gene end was trimmed by 10 bases and the J gene end by 9 bases; junction bases not matched to a gene: 11. Germline CDR1 and CDR2: LGHNA and YNFKEQ. This CDR3 has 14 residues. The CDR3 DNA reads TGTGCCACGTATAGCGGGGGGGCCAGTGGTGAGCAGTTCTTC. It is translated as CATYSGGASGEQFF.

This chain connects TRBV5-5 to TRBJ1-5; D gene uncertain. Germline V gene data show CDR1 as SGHKS and CDR2 as YYEKEE (reference sequence). V was pared by 2 bases and J by 9 bases, with 12 bases between. The CDR3 contains 13 residues. DNA for the CDR3: TGTGCCAGCAGCTTTTTGGAGGGAGGGCCCCAGCATTTT. This encodes CASSFLEGGPQHF.

The chain has TRBV9 and TRBJ2-1; D uncertain. The CDR3 extends over 17 amino acids. Trimming shortened V by 0 bases and J by 0 bases, and 13 bases separated the two germline ends. Germline V gene sequence: CDR1 SGDLS, CDR2 YYNGEE. CDR3 sequence reads: CASSVVPGEFSYNEQFF. The CDR3 DNA reads TGTGCCAGCAGCGTAGTTCCCGGAGAATTCTCCTACAATGAGCAGTTCTTC.

The chain couples TRBV15 to TRBJ2-5; TRBD2 is a possible D gene (7 bases). In germline, CDR1 is LNHNV, CDR2 YYDKDF (reference sequence). Deletions cut 8 bases from V and 5 bases from J, with 18 bases between. This CDR3 comprises 14 residues. This CDR3 is CATGRGGKGETQYF. The CDR3 DNA follows: TGTGCCACCGGGAGGGGGGGCAAGGGGGAGACCCAGTACTTC.

The rearrangement uses TRBV30 and TRBJ1-6; tentatively, D is TRBD1 (6 bases). V shed 2 bases and J shed 14 bases, with 16 bases lying between them. CDR3 length equals 13 residues. Germline V gene lookup returns CDR1 GTSNPN and CDR2 SVGIG (reference sequence). CDR3 in amino acids: CAWSIQGGRSLHF. CDR3 nucleotides: TGTGCCTGGAGTATACAGGGCGGTCGATCCCTCCACTTT. The whole variable domain, filled in from reference TRBV30 and TRBJ1-6, reads SQTIHQWPATLVQPVGSPLSLECTVEGTSNPNLYWYRQAAGRGLQLLFYSVGIGQISSEVPQNLSASRPQDRQFILSSKKLLLSDSGFYLCAWSIQGGRSLHFGNGTRLTVT.

The chain joins TRBV7-6 to TRBJ2-7; no clear D gene. The germline V gene encodes CDR1 SGHVS and CDR2 FNYEAQ. The CDR3 spans 11 residues. V lost 5 bases and J lost 6, with 8 bases in between. The CDR3 DNA sequence: TGTGCCAGCAGCCCTACAGTCGAGCAGTACTTC. Amino acid sequence: CASSPTVEQYF.

This clone came up a few times. The chain recombines TRBV7-9 with TRBJ2-3; 8 positions match TRBD2. The V gene end was trimmed by 5 bases and the J gene end by 7 bases; junction bases not matched to a gene: 8. CDR3 size: 14 residues. Germline values: CDR1 SEHNR, CDR2 FQNEAQ (reference sequence). The CDR3 sequence is CASSRRGAANTQYF. In nucleotides, the CDR3 is TGTGCCAGCAGCCGGCGGGGGGCGGCGAATACGCAGTATTTT.

In its sample, this clone was seen once. The chain links TRBV5-1 to TRBJ2-5; the match to TRBD1 covers 11 bases. The CDR3 has 16 amino acids. The J segment lost 5 bases and the V segment lost 4 bases, leaving 10 bases of the junction unmatched. The germline V gene encodes CDR1 SGHRS and CDR2 YFSETQ. The CDR3 loop is CASSDFGQGAAETQYF. In DNA form, the CDR3 reads TGCGCCAGCAGCGATTTCGGACAGGGGGCGGCGGAGACCCAGTACTTC.

The chain is built from TRBV4-1 and TRBJ2-3, with D uncertain. The V end was cut by 5 bases, the J end by 1 base, with 7 bases between. CDR3 length: 13 residues. In germline, CDR1 is MGHRA, CDR2 YSYEKL. The DNA for the CDR3 is TGCGCCAGCAGCATTGCCGGCACAGATACGCAGTATTTT. The encoded protein is CASSIAGTDTQYF.

The V call is TRBV5-1, the J call TRBJ2-5; maybe TRBD1 (6 bases). This CDR3 spans 13 amino acids. Germline V CDR1 and CDR2: SGHRS, YFSETQ. Trimming took 3 bases from V and 5 from J, leaving 11 bases between them. The chain's CDR3 is CASSSQGLETQYF. In nucleotides, the CDR3 is TGCGCCAGCAGCTCACAGGGTCTGGAGACCCAGTACTTC.

The chain uses TRBV28 and TRBJ2-2, with D maybe TRBD2 (5 bases). Germline lookup yields CDR1 MDHEN and CDR2 SYDVKM. The CDR3 covers 12 residues. V dropped 8 bases and J dropped 7 bases, with 11 bases sitting between them. CDR3 nucleotide sequence: TGTGCCAGCGTAACTAGGATCGGGGAGCTGTTTTTT. Encoded protein: CASVTRIGELFF.

This chain connects TRBV5-1 to TRBJ2-2; the D is unclear. This CDR3 has 13 amino acids. The germline V gene has CDR1 SGHRS and CDR2 YFSETQ. The germline V and J ends were trimmed by 0 bases and 5 bases, with 5 bases remaining between them. CDR3 protein: CASSLEGTGELFF. The DNA of the CDR3 is TGCGCCAGCAGCTTGGAAGGAACCGGGGAGCTGTTTTTT.

V is TRBV19 and J is TRBJ2-2; 11 bases align to TRBD2. The germline V gene has CDR1 LNHDA and CDR2 SQIVND (reference sequence). This CDR3 region has 15 residues. V shed 6 bases and J 4 bases; nucleotides not matched to a gene: 4. This CDR3 is CASSSLAGGTGELFF. CDR3 sequence (DNA): TGTGCCAGTAGCAGTCTAGCGGGGGGCACCGGGGAGCTGTTTTTT.

The chain has TRBV12-5 and TRBJ2-1; TRBD1 matches 8 bases. The CDR3 has 15 amino acids. V lost 6 bases to trimming and J lost 1 base; unmatched junction nucleotides: 5. The germline gives CDR1 LGHNT, CDR2 FRNRAP. In DNA form, the CDR3 reads TGTGCTAGTGGGCCTGGACAGGGTTCCTACAATGAGCAGTTCTTC. Translation: CASGPGQGSYNEQFF.

This clone was counted a few times. The genes are TRBV2 and TRBJ1-2; 8 bases are a match to TRBD1. Per germline, CDR1 SNHLY and CDR2 FYNNEI. The CDR3 contains 14 residues. Losses at the gene ends were 5 bases for V and 6 bases for J; bases not matched to a gene: 8. The CDR3 here is CASSRRGQRDGYTF. CDR3 bases: TGTGCCAGCAGTCGCAGGGGGCAGAGGGATGGCTACACCTTC.

V usage is TRBV15 and J usage is TRBJ2-7; D is ambiguous. The CDR3 contains 14 residues. Between the trimmed V and J ends, which lost 0 bases and 2 bases, there was a span of 8 bases. Germline loops: CDR1 LNHNV, CDR2 YYDKDF (reference sequence). The CDR3, as DNA: TGTGCCACCAGCAGAGATTTGGGTGCCTACGAGCAGTACTTC. Translated, it gives CATSRDLGAYEQYF. Full variable domain (rest looked up from reference TRBV15 and TRBJ2-7): DAMVIQNPRYQVTQFGKPVTLSCSQTLNHNVMYWYQQKSSQAPKLLFHYYDKDFNNEADTPDNFQSRRPNTSFCFLDIRSPGLGDTAMYLCATSRDLGAYEQYFGPGTRLTVT.